The next 3 T cell receptor beta chains were all read from a single sample in a study of cytomegalovirus exposure and HLA in healthy donors. Sequencing used immunoSEQ multiplex PCR; TCRdb keeps in-frame clones, though not all of them. The sample lists roughly 300,000 clones; 86% were seen once. The source material was PBMCs. These receptors came from a woman between 18 and 30 years old in good health and CMV-seronegative.

This clone was picked up one time. V is TRBV5-6 and J is TRBJ2-7, with 7 bases matching TRBD2. The CDR3 contains 14 residues. CDR1 SGHDT and CDR2 YYEEEE come from the germline V gene. V lost 1 base, J lost 3 bases, and 4 bases stayed unmatched. The CDR3 loop is CASSLTSSGYEQYF. The CDR3 DNA reads TGTGCCAGCAGCTTGACCTCTAGCGGCTACGAGCAGTACTTC.

The chain combines TRBV4-2 with TRBJ2-6, with 7 bases lining up with TRBD1. The length of the CDR3 is 19 residues. Germline lookup yields CDR1 LGHNA and CDR2 YNFKEQ. V shed 0 bases, J shed 0 bases, and the junction held 8 bases outside the gene matches. In nucleotides, the CDR3 is TGTGCCAGCAGCCAAGACCCGGGACAGACATTCTCTGGGGCCAACGTCCTGACTTTC. This codes for CASSQDPGQTFSGANVLTF.

The rearrangement joins TRBV27 to TRBJ2-1; 14 bases align to TRBD2. The J segment lost 10 bases and the V segment lost 5 bases, leaving 13 bases of the junction unmatched. Germline CDR1 and CDR2: MNHEY and SMNVEV (reference sequence). CDR3 size: 17 residues. This CDR3 is CASSGSPGLAGVNEQFF. The DNA for the CDR3 is TGTGCCAGCAGTGGATCACCGGGACTAGCGGGAGTAAACGAGCAGTTCTTC.